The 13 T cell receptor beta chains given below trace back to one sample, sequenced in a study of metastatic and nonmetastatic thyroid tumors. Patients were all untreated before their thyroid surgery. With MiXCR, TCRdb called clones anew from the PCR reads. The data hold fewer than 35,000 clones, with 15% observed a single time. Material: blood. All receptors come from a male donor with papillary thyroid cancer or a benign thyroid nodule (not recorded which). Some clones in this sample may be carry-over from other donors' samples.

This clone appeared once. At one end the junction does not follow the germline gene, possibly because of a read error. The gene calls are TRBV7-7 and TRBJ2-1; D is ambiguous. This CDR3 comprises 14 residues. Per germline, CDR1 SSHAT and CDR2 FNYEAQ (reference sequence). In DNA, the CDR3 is TGTGCTAGCAGCTTAGGTAGCTCGAACAATGAGCAGTTCTTC. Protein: CASSLGSSNNEQFF.

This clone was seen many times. CDR3 nucleotides: TGTGCCAGCAGCACCGGGACAGAACAAGAGACCCAGTACTTC. It encodes CASSTGTEQETQYF. The gene calls are TRBV6-1 and TRBJ2-5; TRBD1 aligns across 7 bases. CDR1 is MNHNS and CDR2 is SASEGT in the germline V gene. The ends lost 6 bases at V and 2 bases at J; junction bases unmatched: 6. The length of the CDR3 is 14 residues.

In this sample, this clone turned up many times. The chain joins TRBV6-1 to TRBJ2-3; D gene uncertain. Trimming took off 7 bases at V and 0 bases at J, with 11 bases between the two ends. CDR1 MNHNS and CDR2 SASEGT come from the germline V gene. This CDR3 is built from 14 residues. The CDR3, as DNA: TGTGCCAGCAATCCAGACGCTAGCACAGATACGCAGTATTTT. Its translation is CASNPDASTDTQYF.

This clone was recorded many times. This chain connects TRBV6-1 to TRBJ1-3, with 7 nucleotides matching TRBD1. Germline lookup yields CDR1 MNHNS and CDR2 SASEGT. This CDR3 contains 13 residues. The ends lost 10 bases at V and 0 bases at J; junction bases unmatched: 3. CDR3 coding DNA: TGTGCCACTGGGACAGCCTCTGGAAACACCATATATTTT. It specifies CATGTASGNTIYF.

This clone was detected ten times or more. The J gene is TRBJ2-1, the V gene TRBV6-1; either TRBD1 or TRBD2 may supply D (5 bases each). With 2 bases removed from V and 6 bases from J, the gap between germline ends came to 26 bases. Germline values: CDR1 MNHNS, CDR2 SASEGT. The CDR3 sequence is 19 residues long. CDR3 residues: CASSERERLPGPLVNEQFF. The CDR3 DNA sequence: TGTGCCAGCAGTGAAAGGGAAAGGCTACCGGGACCCCTTGTCAATGAGCAGTTCTTC.

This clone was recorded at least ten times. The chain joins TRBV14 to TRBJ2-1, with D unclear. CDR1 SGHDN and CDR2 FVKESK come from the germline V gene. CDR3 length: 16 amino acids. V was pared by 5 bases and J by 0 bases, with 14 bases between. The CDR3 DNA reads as TGTGCCAGCAGCTCCCCTCCCGTATTCTCCTACAATGAGCAGTTCTTC. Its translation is CASSSPPVFSYNEQFF.

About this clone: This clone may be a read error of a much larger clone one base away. CDR3 amino acids: CASSLLMAENTGELFF. The CDR3 DNA sequence: TGTGCCAGCAGCTTACTAATGGCGGAGAACACCGGGGAGCTGTTTTTT. This chain connects TRBV7-6 to TRBJ2-2; D is unclear. CDR3 length: 16 residues. Trimming removed 2 bases from V and 1 base from J, with 11 bases in between. Germline CDR1 reads SGHVS; CDR2 reads FNYEAQ.

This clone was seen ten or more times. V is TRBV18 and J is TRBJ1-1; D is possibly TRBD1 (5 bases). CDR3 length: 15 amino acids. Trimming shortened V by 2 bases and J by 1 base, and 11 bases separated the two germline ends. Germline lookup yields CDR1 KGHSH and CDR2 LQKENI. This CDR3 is CASSPRQGANTEAFF. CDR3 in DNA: TGTGCCAGCTCACCAAGGCAAGGGGCGAACACTGAAGCTTTCTTT.

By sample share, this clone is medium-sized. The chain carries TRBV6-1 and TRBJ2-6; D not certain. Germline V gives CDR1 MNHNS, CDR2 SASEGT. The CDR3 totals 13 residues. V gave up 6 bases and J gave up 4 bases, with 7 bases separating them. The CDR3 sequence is CASRTRGANVLTF. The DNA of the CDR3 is TGTGCCAGCAGGACCCGAGGGGCCAACGTCCTGACTTTC.

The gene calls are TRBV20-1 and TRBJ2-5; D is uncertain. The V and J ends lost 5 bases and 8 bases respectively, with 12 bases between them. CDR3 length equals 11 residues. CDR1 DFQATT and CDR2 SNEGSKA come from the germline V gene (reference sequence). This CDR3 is CSAPKGETQYF. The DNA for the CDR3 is TGCAGTGCTCCCAAGGGCGAAACCCAGTACTTC.

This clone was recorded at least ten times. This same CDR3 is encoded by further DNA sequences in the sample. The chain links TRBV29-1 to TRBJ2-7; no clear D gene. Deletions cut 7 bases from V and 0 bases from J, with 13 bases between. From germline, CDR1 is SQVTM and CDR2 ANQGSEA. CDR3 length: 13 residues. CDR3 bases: TGCAGCGCTTATGTCCCGAGCTCCTACGAGCAGTACTTC. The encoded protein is CSAYVPSSYEQYF.

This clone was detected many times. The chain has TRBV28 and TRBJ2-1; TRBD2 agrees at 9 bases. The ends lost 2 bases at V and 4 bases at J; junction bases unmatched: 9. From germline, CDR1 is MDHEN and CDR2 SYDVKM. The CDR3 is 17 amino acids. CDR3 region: CASSLGLAGTIYNEQFF. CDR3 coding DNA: TGTGCCAGCAGTTTAGGGCTAGCGGGGACAATTTACAATGAGCAGTTCTTC.

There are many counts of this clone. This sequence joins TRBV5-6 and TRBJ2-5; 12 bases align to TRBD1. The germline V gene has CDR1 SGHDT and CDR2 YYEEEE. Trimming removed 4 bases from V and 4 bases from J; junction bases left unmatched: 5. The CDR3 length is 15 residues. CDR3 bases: TGTGCCAGCAGCCCCGGGACAGGGGGCACAGAGACCCAGTACTTC. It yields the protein CASSPGTGGTETQYF.